This T cell receptor (beta chain) is drawn from a study of PD-L1 blockade in urothelial cancer (dated by TCRdb to about 2017). Turning to the overall study: Therapy was started in the mid-2010s for all patients, and atezolizumab 1,200 mg was administered intravenously every 3 weeks. Nine or ten patients reached durable clinical benefit, while 20 or so patients did not. Durable clinical benefit was defined as a progression-free survival longer than 6 months, and TCR features were additionally tested against progression-free survival and overall survival. TCR sequencing covered pretreatment tumor samples and matched, serially collected peripheral blood taken before and after atezolizumab treatment. Under 30 patients had pretreatment blood TCR-seq, some 25 had at least one posttreatment blood collection, and some 25 had tumor TCR-seq. A median of approximately 140,000 T cells and some 82,000 unique TCRs was obtained from blood samples, and a median clonality of around 0.072 was observed. Somatic, immune and clinical correlates of response to PD-L1 blockade with atezolizumab in urothelial cancer were the focus of an exploratory multi-omic analysis. About 90% of the roughly 30 patients were identified as males with urothelial cancer of bladder origin, and a prior smoking history was reported by 18 of 29 patients. Patients had an ECOG performance status of 0 or 1 and had received between 0 and 3 prior chemotherapy regimens. In the same patients, whole exome sequencing and RNA sequencing of pretreatment tumors were performed in addition to TCR sequencing. Blood samples were analyzed 3 weeks after the start of treatment (second dose) and 6 weeks after the start of treatment. The research as a whole found: Because the sample size was small (n ≈ 30) and many exploratory analyses were performed, the results are intended to be hypothesis-generating. Among patients with durable benefit, tumor-associated TCR clones showed greater expansion in peripheral blood 3 weeks after treatment started (n ≈ 20, p = 0.022). Improved progression-free and overall survival was found to be associated with pretreatment peripheral blood TCR clonality below the median.

Here V drops 6 bases and J drops 10 bases, and the junction holds 7 bases not matched to any gene. Counted from cysteine to phenylalanine, this CDR3 has 14 amino acids. The read is trimmed to its CDR3 DNA, 42 bases read in frame from base 1. Taken from the germline V gene, the CDR1 and CDR2 loops are MDHEN and SYDVKM. The cohort included about 29 patients with locally advanced or metastatic urothelial carcinoma who were treated at Memorial Sloan Kettering on a trial protocol. Peripheral blood mononuclear cells were collected pretreatment and during treatment, with between 1 and 8 total time points per patient. The Qiagen DNeasy Blood extraction kit was used to purify genomic DNA from total PBMCs and tumor samples. PBMCs were collected pretreatment and during treatment and were isolated and stored as previously described. To estimate absolute template abundance from read counts, synthetic TCR analog templates were spiked into each PCR. The immunoSEQ assay used bias-controlled V and J gene primers to amplify TCRbeta CDR3 regions from genomic DNA. Sequencing of rearranged TCRbeta segments was performed at approximately 20X coverage. The authors processed their data as follows. Clustering was used to correct sequencing errors, and CDR3s were annotated against IMGT to assign V, D and J genes. Downstream analyses used only productive TCRbeta rearrangements and left out out-of-frame or stop-codon sequences. To compute clonality, Shannon entropy was normalized by the log of the number of unique productive sequences and then subtracted from one. Clones differing between time points or between blood and tumor were identified using Fisher's exact test with Benjamini-Hochberg correction, with an adjusted p below 0.01 applied as the threshold. TCRdb carries this immuneACCESS record with in-frame sequences only. Its versions omit some clonotypes, under half of them owing to an unresolved V gene in the studies checked, with the rest unexplained. V and J calls and clone size follow that table, whereas D and trimming were derived from the DNA. This sample lists more than 45,000 clones; approximately 80% were detected once. The ten largest account for under 5% of the sample.

Note on this clone: The target of this receptor is not known. No base quality information exists; no much larger clone differs at one position.

The receptor chain draws on TRBV28 and TRBJ1-4, and 11 junction bases match TRBD1. The sample in question was PBMCs, obtained around atezolizumab (anti-PD-L1) treatment. The clonotype was recovered from a man aged 65 to 79 with urothelial cancer. Here the CDR3 is given as CASSLPGQGGKLFF. The nucleotide sequence reads as follows: TGTGCCAGCAGCCTACCGGGACAGGGGGGAAAACTGTTTTTT.